Shown below are 3 T cell receptor beta chains from a single sample sequenced in a study of blood T cell repertoires in COVID-19. Measured with immunoSEQ multiplex PCR; TCRdb has only the in-frame clones, and not every one. The top ten hold roughly 9.8% of the sample, which has over 200,000 clones, approximately 86% seen once. The sample was peripheral blood. These receptors were obtained from a man aged 35 to 55 who had recovered from COVID-19.

The V gene is TRBV27, the J gene TRBJ2-4, with TRBD2 matching 7 bases. The CDR3 extends over 15 amino acids. The V gene's germline CDR1 is MNHEY and CDR2 SMNVEV (reference sequence). The trim removed 8 bases at V and 8 bases at J, leaving 15 bases unmatched. The CDR3 sequence: CASGGGKGEGDIQYF. The CDR3, as DNA: TGTGCCAGCGGTGGGGGGAAAGGGGAGGGCGACATTCAGTACTTC.

Only a few counts were recorded for this clone. The chain employs TRBV15 and TRBJ2-7, with D unclear. The CDR3 runs to 14 residues. Germline V gene lookup returns CDR1 LNHNV and CDR2 YYDKDF (reference sequence). Between the trimmed V and J ends, which lost 8 bases and 0 bases, there was a span of 14 bases. The DNA of the CDR3 is TGTGCCACCTCGCCGAACCCGAGCTCCTACGAGCAGTACTTC. This encodes CATSPNPSSYEQYF.

This clone was counted a few times. The chain recombines TRBV2 with TRBJ2-2; 7 nucleotides align to TRBD2. Germline V lookup: CDR1 SNHLY, CDR2 FYNNEI. Trimming at V came to 2 bases and at J to 3 bases, leaving 3 bases not matched to a gene. The length of the CDR3 is 15 residues. The CDR3 sequence is CASSEIRGDTGELFF. The CDR3 DNA reads as TGTGCCAGCAGTGAAATTCGGGGGGACACCGGGGAGCTGTTTTTT.